One sample yielded the 8 T cell receptor beta chains listed below, sequenced in a study of ipilimumab plus nivolumab after autologous stem cell transplantation. TCRdb's copy holds only in-frame clones and misses some; the assay was immunoSEQ multiplex PCR. This sample yields around 84,000 clones, of which 65% to 85% are seen a single time; 2% to 2.5% belongs to the top ten. Sequenced here: PBMCs, sampled in a trial of ipilimumab plus nivolumab as post-transplant consolidation. These receptors all come from a male donor with diffuse large B-cell lymphoma.

This clone occurred once. The V gene is TRBV6-1, the J gene TRBJ2-2; perhaps TRBD1 as D (5 bases). This CDR3 has 14 residues. Trimming shortened V by 7 bases and J by 1 base, and 10 bases separated the two germline ends. From germline, CDR1 is MNHNS and CDR2 SASEGT. The CDR3 loop is CASKLTGNTGELFF. Here the CDR3 DNA reads TGTGCCAGCAAACTCACAGGGAACACCGGGGAGCTGTTTTTT.

A few counts support this clone. This chain joins TRBV5-1 and TRBJ2-1; perhaps TRBD2 as D (6 bases). Per germline, CDR1 SGHRS and CDR2 YFSETQ. CDR3 length: 14 residues. Trimming removed 0 bases at V and 4 bases at J, with 8 bases between. The CDR3 sequence: CASSLGGRYNEQFF. DNA of the CDR3: TGCGCCAGCAGCTTGGGAGGGAGGTACAATGAGCAGTTCTTC.

V is TRBV7-2 and J is TRBJ2-2; the D is unclear. This CDR3 contains 14 residues. V was shortened by 2 bases and J by 4 bases, with 8 bases between the two germline ends. Germline V CDR1 and CDR2: SGHTA, FQGNSA. CDR3 sequence reads: CASSLQRVTGELFF. DNA for the CDR3: TGTGCCAGCAGCTTACAAAGAGTCACCGGGGAGCTGTTTTTT.

This clone appeared a few times. J is TRBJ1-5 and V is TRBV7-2, with a weak D call TRBD1 (6 bases). The CDR3 runs 15 residues. V lost 6 bases and J lost 0, with 12 bases in between. Germline V gene lookup returns CDR1 SGHTA and CDR2 FQGNSA. The DNA for the CDR3 is TGTGCCAGCAGTCAGACAGGTTATAGCAATCAGCCCCAGCATTTT. Translating it yields CASSQTGYSNQPQHF.

V usage is TRBV19 and J usage is TRBJ1-6, with 7 bases lining up with TRBD1. Germline V CDR1 and CDR2: LNHDA, SQIVND (reference sequence). There are 14 residues in the CDR3. The ends lost 5 bases at V and 6 bases at J; junction bases unmatched: 4. The CDR3 loop reads CASSPDRVNSPLHF. Written as DNA, the CDR3 is TGTGCCAGTAGTCCCGACAGGGTTAATTCACCCCTCCACTTT.

The chain is built from TRBV6-1 and TRBJ1-4; D gene ambiguous. The V and J ends lost 4 bases and 7 bases respectively, with 7 bases between them. The CDR3 spans 12 residues. From germline, CDR1 is MNHNS and CDR2 SASEGT. This CDR3 reads CASSALGEKLFF. The CDR3, as DNA: TGTGCCAGCAGTGCGTTGGGTGAAAAACTGTTTTTT.

This chain joins TRBV7-2 and TRBJ2-3; 7 bases fit TRBD2. The V gene end was trimmed by 5 bases and the J gene end by 3 bases; junction bases not matched to a gene: 11. This CDR3 has 16 residues. CDR1 is SGHTA, CDR2 FQGNSA, per germline. The CDR3 nucleotides are TGTGCCAGCAGCAACTGGGGGAGGGGCGGGACAGATACGCAGTATTTT. Its protein product is CASSNWGRGGTDTQYF.

The rearrangement joins TRBV28 to TRBJ1-2, with 7 bases that match TRBD1. Per germline, CDR1 MDHEN and CDR2 SYDVKM. The CDR3 is made up of 13 amino acids. V trimming: 7 bases; J trimming: 4 bases; junction bases outside the gene matches: 6. As DNA, the CDR3 is TGTGCCAGCACCCAGGACAGGCGCTATGGCTACACCTTC. The encoded protein is CASTQDRRYGYTF.